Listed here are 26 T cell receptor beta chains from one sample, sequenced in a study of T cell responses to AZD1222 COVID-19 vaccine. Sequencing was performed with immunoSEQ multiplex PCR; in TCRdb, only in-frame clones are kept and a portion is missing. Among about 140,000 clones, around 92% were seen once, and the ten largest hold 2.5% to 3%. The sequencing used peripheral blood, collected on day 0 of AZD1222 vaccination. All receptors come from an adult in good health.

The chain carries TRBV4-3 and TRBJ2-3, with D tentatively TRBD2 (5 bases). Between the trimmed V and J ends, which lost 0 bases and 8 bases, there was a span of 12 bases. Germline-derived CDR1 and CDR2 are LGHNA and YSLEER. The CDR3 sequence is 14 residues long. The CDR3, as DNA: TGCGCCAGCAGCCAAGAAATAACCGGAGGTACGCAGTATTTT. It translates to CASSQEITGGTQYF.

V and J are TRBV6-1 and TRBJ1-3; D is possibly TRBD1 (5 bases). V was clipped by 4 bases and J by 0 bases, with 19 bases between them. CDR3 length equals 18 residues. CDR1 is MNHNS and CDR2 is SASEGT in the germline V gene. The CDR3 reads CASSVQVPGTISGNTIYF. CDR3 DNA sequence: TGTGCCAGCAGTGTGCAGGTGCCGGGGACTATCTCTGGAAACACCATATATTTT.

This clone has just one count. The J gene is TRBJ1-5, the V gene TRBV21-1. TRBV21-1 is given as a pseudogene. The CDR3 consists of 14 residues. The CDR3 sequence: CASRVGFKGQPQHF. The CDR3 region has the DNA TGTGCCAGCCGGGTGGGATTCAAGGGTCAGCCCCAGCATTTT.

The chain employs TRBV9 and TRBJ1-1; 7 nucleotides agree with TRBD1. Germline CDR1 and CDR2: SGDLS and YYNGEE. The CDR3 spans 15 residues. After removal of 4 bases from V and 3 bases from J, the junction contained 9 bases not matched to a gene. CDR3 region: CASSTGTATYTEAFF. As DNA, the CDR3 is TGTGCCAGCAGCACTGGGACAGCAACCTACACTGAAGCTTTCTTT.

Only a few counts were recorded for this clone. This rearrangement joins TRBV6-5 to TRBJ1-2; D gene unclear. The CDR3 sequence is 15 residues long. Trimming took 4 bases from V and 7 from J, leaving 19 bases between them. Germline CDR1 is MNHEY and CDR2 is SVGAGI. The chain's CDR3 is CASSSNSGDLGGYTF. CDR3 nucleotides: TGTGCCAGCAGTTCTAACTCTGGGGATTTGGGTGGCTACACCTTC.

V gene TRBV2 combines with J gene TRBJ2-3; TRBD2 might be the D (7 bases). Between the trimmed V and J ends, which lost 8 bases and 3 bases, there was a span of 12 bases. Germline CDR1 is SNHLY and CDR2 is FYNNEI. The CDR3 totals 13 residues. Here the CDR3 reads CASLGGGTDTQYF. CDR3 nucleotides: TGTGCCAGCTTAGGGGGGGGGACAGATACGCAGTATTTT.

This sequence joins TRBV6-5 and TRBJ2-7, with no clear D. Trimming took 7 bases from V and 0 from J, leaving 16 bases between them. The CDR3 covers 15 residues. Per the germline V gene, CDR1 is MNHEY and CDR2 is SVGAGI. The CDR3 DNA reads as TGTGCCAGCATCTTTGACACCTACGCCTCCTACGAGCAGTACTTC. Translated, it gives CASIFDTYASYEQYF.

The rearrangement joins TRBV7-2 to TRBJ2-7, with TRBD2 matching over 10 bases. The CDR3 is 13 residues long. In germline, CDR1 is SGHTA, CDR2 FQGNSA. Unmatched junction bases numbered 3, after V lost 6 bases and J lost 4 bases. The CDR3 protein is CASRGLATYEQYF. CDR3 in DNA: TGTGCCAGCAGGGGACTAGCGACTTACGAGCAGTACTTC.

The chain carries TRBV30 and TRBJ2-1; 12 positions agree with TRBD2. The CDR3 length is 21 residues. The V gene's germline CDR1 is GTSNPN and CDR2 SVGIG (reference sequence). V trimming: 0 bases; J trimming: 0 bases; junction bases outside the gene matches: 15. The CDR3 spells CAWSVKDRGLAGWSSYNEQFF. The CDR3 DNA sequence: TGTGCCTGGAGTGTGAAAGATCGAGGACTAGCGGGGTGGAGCTCCTACAATGAGCAGTTCTTC.

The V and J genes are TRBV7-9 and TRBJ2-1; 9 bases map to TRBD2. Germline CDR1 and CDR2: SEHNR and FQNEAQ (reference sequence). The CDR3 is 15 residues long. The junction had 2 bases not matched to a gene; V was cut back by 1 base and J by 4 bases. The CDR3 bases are TGTGCCAGCAGCTTAGGACTAGCGGAGTACAATGAGCAGTTCTTC. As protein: CASSLGLAEYNEQFF.

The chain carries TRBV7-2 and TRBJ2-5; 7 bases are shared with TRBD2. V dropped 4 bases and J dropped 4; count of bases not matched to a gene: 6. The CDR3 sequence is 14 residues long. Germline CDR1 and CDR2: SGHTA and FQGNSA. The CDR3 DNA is TGTGCCAGCAGCTCCGGGGGGAGGGTAGAGACCCAGTACTTC. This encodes CASSSGGRVETQYF.

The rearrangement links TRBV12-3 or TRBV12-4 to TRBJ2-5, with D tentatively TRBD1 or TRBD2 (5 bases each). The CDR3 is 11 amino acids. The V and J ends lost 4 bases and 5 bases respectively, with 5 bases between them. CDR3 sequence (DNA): TGTGCCAGCAGTTGGGGGGAGACCCAGTACTTC. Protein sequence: CASSWGETQYF.

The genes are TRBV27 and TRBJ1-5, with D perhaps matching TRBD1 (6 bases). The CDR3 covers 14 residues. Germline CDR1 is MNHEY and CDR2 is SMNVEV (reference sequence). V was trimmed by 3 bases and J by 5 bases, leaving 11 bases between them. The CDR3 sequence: CASSFRGLYQPQHF. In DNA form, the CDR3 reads TGTGCCAGCAGTTTCCGGGGGCTTTATCAGCCCCAGCATTTT.

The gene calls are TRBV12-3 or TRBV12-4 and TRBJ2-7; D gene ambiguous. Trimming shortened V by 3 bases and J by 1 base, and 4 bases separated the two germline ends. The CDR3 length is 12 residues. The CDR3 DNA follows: TGTGCCAGCAGTTTCCGGTCCTACGAGCAGTACTTC. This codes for CASSFRSYEQYF.

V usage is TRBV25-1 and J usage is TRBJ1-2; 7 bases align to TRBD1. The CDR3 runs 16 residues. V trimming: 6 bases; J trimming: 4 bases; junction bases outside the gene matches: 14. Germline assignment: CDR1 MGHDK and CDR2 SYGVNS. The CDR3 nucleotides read TGTGCCAGCAGCCAACCCGAGGGGGCGCGTGGCTATGGCTACACCTTC. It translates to CASSQPEGARGYGYTF.

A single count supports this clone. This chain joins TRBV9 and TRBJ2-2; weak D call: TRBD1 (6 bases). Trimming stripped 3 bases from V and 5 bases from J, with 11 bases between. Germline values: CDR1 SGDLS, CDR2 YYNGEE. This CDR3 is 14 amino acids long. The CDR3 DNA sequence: TGTGCCAGCAGCGGGACAGCTTTAACCGGGGAGCTGTTTTTT. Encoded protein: CASSGTALTGELFF. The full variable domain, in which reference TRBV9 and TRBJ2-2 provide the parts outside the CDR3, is DSGVTQTPKHLITATGQRVTLRCSPRSGDLSVYWYQQSLDQGLQFLIQYYNGEERAKGNILERFSAQQFPDLHSELNLSSLELGDSALYFCASSGTALTGELFFGEGSRLTVL.

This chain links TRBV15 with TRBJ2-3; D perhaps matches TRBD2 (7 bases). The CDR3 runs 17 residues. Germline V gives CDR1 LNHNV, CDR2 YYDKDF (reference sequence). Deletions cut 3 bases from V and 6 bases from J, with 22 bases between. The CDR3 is CATSSAPGRGGLDTQYF. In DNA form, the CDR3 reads TGTGCCACCAGCAGTGCGCCGGGAAGGGGGGGCCTGGATACGCAGTATTTT.

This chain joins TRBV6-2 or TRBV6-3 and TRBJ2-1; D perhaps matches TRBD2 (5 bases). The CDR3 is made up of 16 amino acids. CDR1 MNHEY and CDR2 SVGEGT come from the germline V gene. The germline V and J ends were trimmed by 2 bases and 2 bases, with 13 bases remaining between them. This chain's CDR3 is CASSYTAGPTYNEQFF. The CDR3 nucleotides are TGTGCCAGCAGTTACACGGCGGGCCCGACCTACAATGAGCAGTTCTTC.

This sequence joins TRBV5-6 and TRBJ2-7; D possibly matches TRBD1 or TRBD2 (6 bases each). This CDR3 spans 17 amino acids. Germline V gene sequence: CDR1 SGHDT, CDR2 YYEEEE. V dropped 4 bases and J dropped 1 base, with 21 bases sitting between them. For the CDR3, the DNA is TGTGCCAGCAGCCCGACGGGGGCCCCGGGGAATTCCTACGAGCAGTACTTC. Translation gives CASSPTGAPGNSYEQYF. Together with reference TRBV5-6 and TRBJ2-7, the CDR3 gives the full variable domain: DAGVTQSPTHLIKTRGQQVTLRCSPKSGHDTVSWYQQALGQGPQFIFQYYEEEERQRGNFPDRFSGHQFPNYSSELNVNALLLGDSALYLCASSPTGAPGNSYEQYFGPGTRLTVT.

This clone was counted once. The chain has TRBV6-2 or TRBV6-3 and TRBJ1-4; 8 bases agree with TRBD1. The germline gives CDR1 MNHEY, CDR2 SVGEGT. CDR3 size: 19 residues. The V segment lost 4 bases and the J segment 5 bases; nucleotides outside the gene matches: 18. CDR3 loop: CASSSVHRDRPSGNEKLFF. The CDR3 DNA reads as TGTGCCAGCAGTTCCGTCCACCGGGACAGGCCTTCAGGGAATGAAAAACTGTTTTTT.

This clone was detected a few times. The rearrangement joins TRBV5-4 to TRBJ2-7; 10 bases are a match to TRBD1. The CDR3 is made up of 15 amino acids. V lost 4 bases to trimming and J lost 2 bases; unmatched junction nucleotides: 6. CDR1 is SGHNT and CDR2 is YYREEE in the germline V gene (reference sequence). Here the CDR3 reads CASSADRGVTYEQYF. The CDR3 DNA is TGTGCCAGCAGCGCGGACAGGGGGGTAACCTACGAGCAGTACTTC. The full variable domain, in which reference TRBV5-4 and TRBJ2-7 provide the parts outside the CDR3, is ETGVTQSPTHLIKTRGQQVTLRCSSQSGHNTVSWYQQALGQGPQFIFQYYREEENGRGNFPPRFSGLQFPNYSSELNVNALELDDSALYLCASSADRGVTYEQYFGPGTRLTVT.

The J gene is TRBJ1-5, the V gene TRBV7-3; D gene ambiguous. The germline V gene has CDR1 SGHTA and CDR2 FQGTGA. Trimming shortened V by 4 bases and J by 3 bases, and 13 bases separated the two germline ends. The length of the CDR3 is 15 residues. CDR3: CASSSHPGSNQPQHF. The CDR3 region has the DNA TGTGCCAGCAGCTCGCACCCGGGGTCCAATCAGCCCCAGCATTTT.

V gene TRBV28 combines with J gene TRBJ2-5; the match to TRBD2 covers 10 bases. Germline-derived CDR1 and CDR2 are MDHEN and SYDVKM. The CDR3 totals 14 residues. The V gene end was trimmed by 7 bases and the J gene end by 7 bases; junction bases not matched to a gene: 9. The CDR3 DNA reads TGTGCCAGCACCCCGAGCGGGAGGGGGGGGACCCAGTACTTC. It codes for CASTPSGRGGTQYF.

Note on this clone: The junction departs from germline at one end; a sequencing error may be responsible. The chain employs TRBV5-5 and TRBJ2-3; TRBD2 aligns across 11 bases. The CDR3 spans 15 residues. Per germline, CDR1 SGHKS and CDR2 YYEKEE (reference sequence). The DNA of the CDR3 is TGTGCCAGCAGCTTGGCCTTAGCGGGAGGGCAACGCCCGAATTTT. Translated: CASSLALAGGQRPNF.

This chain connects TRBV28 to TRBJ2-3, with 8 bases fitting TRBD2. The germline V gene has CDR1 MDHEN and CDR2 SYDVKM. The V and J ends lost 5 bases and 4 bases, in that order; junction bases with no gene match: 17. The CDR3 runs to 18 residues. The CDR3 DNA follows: TGTGCCAGCAGTCTGACGCGGAGCGGGAGAGGGGTGGCAGATACGCAGTATTTT. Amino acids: CASSLTRSGRGVADTQYF.

The CDR3, as DNA: TGTGCCAGCAGGTCTGGATATAGCACAGATACGCAGTATTTT. Protein product: CASRSGYSTDTQYF. J is TRBJ2-3 and V is TRBV5-5; D is uncertain. Deletions cut 5 bases from V and 0 bases from J, with 10 bases between. CDR1 is SGHKS and CDR2 is YYEKEE in the germline V gene (reference sequence). This CDR3 contains 14 residues.